The 28 T cell receptor beta chains below all came from one sample that was sequenced in a study of radiotherapy plus CTLA-4 blockade in lung cancer. Generated by immunoSEQ multiplex PCR, the TCRdb table keeps only in-frame clones and is missing some. In the table there are around 65,000 clones, approximately 77% of which are singletons. The material was peripheral blood, obtained from a patient treated with radiotherapy plus ipilimumab. The receptors were gathered from a human donor with non-small cell lung cancer who had a complete response to radiotherapy plus ipilimumab.

The V and J genes are TRBV29-1 and TRBJ2-7, with 9 positions matching TRBD2. Germline loops: CDR1 SQVTM, CDR2 ANQGSEA. CDR3 length: 16 amino acids. Losses at the gene ends were 4 bases for V and 5 bases for J; bases not matched to a gene: 15. CDR3 loop: CSVVVGWRGGADEQYF. DNA for the CDR3: TGCAGCGTTGTGGTGGGATGGCGGGGGGGCGCGGACGAGCAGTACTTC.

In its sample, this clone was seen a few times. The chain combines TRBV7-9 with TRBJ1-3, with a tentative D call TRBD1 (6 bases). This CDR3 contains 16 residues. Germline V lookup: CDR1 SEHNR, CDR2 FQNEAQ (reference sequence). Trimming removed 10 bases at V and 1 base at J, with 20 bases between. The CDR3, as DNA: TGTGCCACTAGTCGGGCAGGGGAATATTCTGGAAACACCATATATTTT. Translation gives CATSRAGEYSGNTIYF.

This chain joins TRBV9 and TRBJ2-1; 9 bases agree with TRBD2. This CDR3 spans 13 amino acids. Trimming took 2 bases from V and 6 from J; bases not matched to a gene: 0. CDR1 SGDLS and CDR2 YYNGEE come from the germline V gene. The CDR3 region has the DNA TGTGCCAGCAGCGTGGGACTAGCCAATGAGCAGTTCTTC. The encoded protein is CASSVGLANEQFF. The entire variable domain, with the rest obtained from reference TRBV9 and TRBJ2-1, is as follows: DSGVTQTPKHLITATGQRVTLRCSPRSGDLSVYWYQQSLDQGLQFLIQYYNGEERAKGNILERFSAQQFPDLHSELNLSSLELGDSALYFCASSVGLANEQFFGPGTRLTVL.

The J gene is TRBJ2-5, the V gene TRBV4-2; D is unresolved. Germline V gene data show CDR1 as LGHNA and CDR2 as YNFKEQ. The CDR3 has 14 amino acids. Trimming removed 0 bases at V and 4 bases at J, with 9 bases between. The CDR3 nucleotides are TGTGCCAGCAGCCAAGAAGAGACCGGAGAGACCCAGTACTTC. It specifies CASSQEETGETQYF.

The chain links TRBV18 to TRBJ1-5, with D unclear. CDR1 and CDR2 (germline): KGHSH, LQKENI. V was clipped by 3 bases and J by 2 bases, with 11 bases between them. The CDR3 loop spans 15 amino acids. CDR3 coding DNA: TGTGCCAGCTCACCTACGGCCCGAGGCAATCAGCCCCAGCATTTT. The encoded protein is CASSPTARGNQPQHF.

The chain has TRBV28 and TRBJ1-3; possibly TRBD1 for D (6 bases). The ends were cut back, 6 bases at V and 1 base at J, with 13 bases in the middle. CDR1 MDHEN and CDR2 SYDVKM come from the germline V gene. This CDR3 spans 15 amino acids. CDR3 loop: CASREQGRSGNTIYF. The CDR3 region has the DNA TGTGCCAGCAGGGAACAGGGTAGATCTGGAAACACCATATATTTT.

This clone was recorded once. The rearrangement uses TRBV10-3 and TRBJ2-1; TRBD1 aligns across 8 bases. V shed 10 bases, J shed 6 bases, and the junction held 11 bases outside the gene matches. This CDR3 comprises 14 residues. From germline, CDR1 is ENHRY and CDR2 SYGVKD. CDR3 coding DNA: TGTGCCAGCGGGAACAGGGGGTCGGGCAATGAGCAGTTCTTC. It specifies CASGNRGSGNEQFF.

The chain recombines TRBV19 with TRBJ1-2; weak D call: TRBD1 (6 bases). V gave up 3 bases and J gave up 8 bases, with 13 bases separating them. Germline V CDR1 and CDR2: LNHDA, SQIVND (reference sequence). The CDR3 runs 13 residues. CDR3 loop: CASSMAGVEGYTF. Written as DNA, the CDR3 is TGTGCCAGTAGTATGGCAGGGGTCGAAGGCTACACCTTC.

The rearrangement joins TRBV13 to TRBJ1-3; no reliable D call. Germline CDR1 PRHDT, CDR2 FYEKMQ (reference sequence). The CDR3 length is 17 residues. Trimming stripped 0 bases from V and 0 bases from J, with 12 bases between. The CDR3 is CASSLGVGQGSGNTIYF. CDR3 DNA: TGTGCCAGCAGCTTAGGGGTAGGGCAAGGCTCTGGAAACACCATATATTTT.

The CDR3 sequence is CASSFGLDSGEQYF. The CDR3 nucleotides are TGCGCCAGCAGCTTCGGACTAGACAGTGGCGAGCAGTACTTC. This chain uses TRBV5-1 with TRBJ2-7; TRBD2 matches at 7 bases. CDR3 length: 14 residues. Trimming took 2 bases from V and 6 from J; bases not matched to a gene: 8. Germline V gene lookup returns CDR1 SGHRS and CDR2 YFSETQ.

This sequence joins TRBV6-1 and TRBJ2-3, with TRBD2 as a possible D gene (6 bases). Trimming removed 0 bases from V and 4 bases from J, with 11 bases in between. This CDR3 is 15 amino acids long. Germline lookup yields CDR1 MNHNS and CDR2 SASEGT. In DNA, the CDR3 is TGTGCCAGCAGTGAAGCACTAGCAGGGTCAGATACGCAGTATTTT. It is translated as CASSEALAGSDTQYF.

This chain links TRBV5-5 with TRBJ1-2; no reliable D call. V was pared by 1 base and J by 4 bases, with 11 bases between. Germline V lookup: CDR1 SGHKS, CDR2 YYEKEE (reference sequence). This CDR3 comprises 14 residues. CDR3 coding DNA: TGTGCCAGCAGCTTGATCCCCTCGGTCTATGGCTACACCTTC. This gives the protein CASSLIPSVYGYTF.

The rearrangement links TRBV30 to TRBJ1-6; D may be TRBD1 (5 bases). Trimming took off 4 bases at V and 0 bases at J, with 22 bases between the two ends. The CDR3 runs to 19 residues. Germline CDR1 and CDR2: GTSNPN and SVGIG (reference sequence). The CDR3 DNA follows: TGTGCCTGGATCCCTGGGGCTGGGATCTTCGGCTCCTATAATTCACCCCTCCACTTT. This translates into CAWIPGAGIFGSYNSPLHF.

The chain carries TRBV27 and TRBJ2-7; 10 bases align to TRBD1. V gave up 8 bases and J gave up 4 bases; unmatched junction bases: 14. The germline V gene has CDR1 MNHEY and CDR2 SMNVEV (reference sequence). This CDR3 contains 16 residues. CDR3 sequence: CASSSWRDRGPYEQYF. The CDR3, as DNA: TGTGCCAGCTCGTCTTGGCGGGACAGGGGTCCATACGAGCAGTACTTC.

This chain joins TRBV19 and TRBJ2-4, with D maybe TRBD1 (6 bases). This CDR3 region has 17 residues. Trimming shortened V by 6 bases and J by 0 bases, and 18 bases separated the two germline ends. Germline values: CDR1 LNHDA, CDR2 SQIVND (reference sequence). The CDR3, as DNA: TGTGCCAGTAGCTCTGGACAGTTTGGGGGAGCCAAAAACATTCAGTACTTC. It yields the protein CASSSGQFGGAKNIQYF. The full variable domain, its missing parts supplied by reference TRBV19 and TRBJ2-4, is DGGITQSPKYLFRKEGQNVTLSCEQNLNHDAMYWYRQDPGQGLRLIYYSQIVNDFQKGDIAEGYSVSREKKESFPLTVTSAQKNPTAFYLCASSSGQFGGAKNIQYFGAGTRLSVL.

This chain links TRBV30 with TRBJ1-3, with a weak D call TRBD1 (5 bases). The CDR3 contains 13 residues. The V and J ends lost 3 bases and 6 bases respectively, with 12 bases between them. The germline gives CDR1 GTSNPN, CDR2 SVGIG (reference sequence). This chain's CDR3 is CAWRGLMKNTIYF. The CDR3 nucleotides read TGTGCCTGGAGGGGGCTTATGAAAAACACCATATATTTT.

The CDR3 is CASSPIGQGTDTQYF. CDR3 DNA: TGTGCCAGCAGTCCCATTGGACAGGGCACAGATACGCAGTATTTT. The chain joins TRBV6-5 to TRBJ2-3; TRBD1 matches 7 bases. J lost 1 base, V lost 5 bases, and 6 bases had no gene match. The CDR3 covers 15 residues. CDR1 is MNHEY, CDR2 SVGAGI, per germline.

V is TRBV5-4 and J is TRBJ2-2; 10 positions match TRBD2. Germline CDR1 is SGHNT and CDR2 is YYREEE (reference sequence). V lost 4 bases to trimming and J lost 4 bases; unmatched junction nucleotides: 4. The CDR3 runs to 15 residues. CDR3 in DNA: TGTGCCAGCAGCGGGGGACTAGCGACCACCGGGGAGCTGTTTTTT. Its translation is CASSGGLATTGELFF.

The chain couples TRBV5-6 to TRBJ2-3; tentatively, D is TRBD2 (5 bases). V lost 2 bases to trimming and J lost 4 bases, with 8 bases between them. In germline, CDR1 is SGHDT, CDR2 YYEEEE. CDR3 length: 13 amino acids. The CDR3 sequence is CASSFLAADTQYF. CDR3 coding DNA: TGTGCCAGCAGCTTTCTAGCTGCAGATACGCAGTATTTT. The full variable domain, rest sourced from reference TRBV5-6 and TRBJ2-3, is DAGVTQSPTHLIKTRGQQVTLRCSPKSGHDTVSWYQQALGQGPQFIFQYYEEEERQRGNFPDRFSGHQFPNYSSELNVNALLLGDSALYLCASSFLAADTQYFGPGTRLTVL.

The chain links TRBV7-2 to TRBJ1-2; unclear D gene. The CDR3 runs 15 residues. In germline, CDR1 is SGHTA, CDR2 FQGNSA. V lost 5 bases and J lost 2, with 15 bases in between. CDR3 amino acids: CASSPGLSRNYGYTF. The CDR3 bases are TGTGCCAGCAGCCCCGGACTCTCAAGGAACTATGGCTACACCTTC.

The count of this clone is one. The chain couples TRBV5-4 to TRBJ2-3, with D tentatively TRBD1 (6 bases). The germline V and J ends were trimmed by 6 bases and 0 bases, with 11 bases remaining between them. CDR1 is SGHNT, CDR2 YYREEE, per germline (reference sequence). This CDR3 has 14 residues. CDR3 sequence: CASNRALSTDTQYF. Written as DNA, the CDR3 is TGTGCCAGCAACAGGGCTTTGAGCACAGATACGCAGTATTTT.

This clone was seen only once. This chain uses TRBV7-8 with TRBJ2-7, with TRBD1 identical over 8 bases. The junction had 9 bases not matched to a gene; V was cut back by 0 bases and J by 2 bases. This CDR3 has 17 amino acids. Per the germline V gene, CDR1 is SGHVS and CDR2 is FQNEAQ. CDR3 sequence reads: CASSLAGRTGSTYEQYF. The CDR3, as DNA: TGTGCCAGCAGCTTAGCGGGGAGGACAGGGTCCACCTACGAGCAGTACTTC.

The V and J genes are TRBV5-5 and TRBJ2-7, with D unclear. Germline CDR1 SGHKS, CDR2 YYEKEE (reference sequence). Trimming cost V 0 bases and J 7 bases, with 8 bases left between them. This CDR3 spans 12 amino acids. DNA for the CDR3: TGTGCCAGCAGCTTGGAAGTAGGGGAGCAGTACGTC. Encoded protein: CASSLEVGEQYV.

As DNA, the CDR3 is TGTGCCACCCGACAGGGGCTCTACAATGAGCAGTTCTTC. As protein: CATRQGLYNEQFF. The V gene is TRBV10-3, the J gene TRBJ2-1; 8 bases line up with TRBD1. Germline V lookup: CDR1 ENHRY, CDR2 SYGVKD. With V trimmed by 10 bases and J by 3 bases, 5 bases remained unmatched. This CDR3 spans 13 amino acids.

Written as DNA, the CDR3 is TGCGCCAGCAGTGGGACCGATCAGCCCCAGCATTTT. Translation: CASSGTDQPQHF. This chain joins TRBV10-2 and TRBJ1-5; no reliable D call. CDR1 and CDR2 from the germline V gene are WSHSY and SAAADI. This CDR3 is 12 amino acids long. V was pared by 4 bases and J by 5 bases, with 6 bases between.

CDR3 residues: CATSSPPVGGNGYTF. CDR3 DNA: TGTGCCACCAGCAGTCCACCCGTAGGGGGAAATGGCTACACCTTC. The chain carries TRBV15 and TRBJ1-2; D possibly corresponds to TRBD1 (6 bases). The CDR3 contains 15 residues. In germline, CDR1 is LNHNV, CDR2 YYDKDF (reference sequence). Trimming removed 3 bases at V and 6 bases at J, with 17 bases between. The full variable domain, with the rest looked up from reference TRBV15 and TRBJ1-2, is DAMVIQNPRYQVTQFGKPVTLSCSQTLNHNVMYWYQQKSSQAPKLLFHYYDKDFNNEADTPDNFQSRRPNTSFCFLDIRSPGLGDTAMYLCATSSPPVGGNGYTFGSGTRLTVV.

V and J are TRBV5-1 and TRBJ1-6, with a tentative D call TRBD1 (5 bases). Looked up from germline, CDR1 is SGHRS and CDR2 is YFSETQ. V shed 3 bases and J shed 11 bases, with 9 bases lying between them. This CDR3 has 12 residues. The CDR3 region has the DNA TGCGCCAGCAGCTCGGGGGATCCACCCCTCCACTTT. This codes for CASSSGDPPLHF.

The chain recombines TRBV10-2 with TRBJ1-4; D ambiguous. Deletions cut 6 bases from V and 8 bases from J, with 22 bases between. CDR1 is WSHSY and CDR2 is SAAADI in the germline V gene. This CDR3 is 16 amino acids long. The CDR3 is CASSGRLRSASEKLFF. CDR3 sequence (DNA): TGCGCCAGCAGCGGCAGGTTGAGATCGGCAAGCGAAAAACTGTTTTTT.